These 21 T cell receptor beta chains originate from one sample sequenced in a study of memory CD4+ T cells and cytomegalovirus serostatus. TCRdb's table, derived via immunoSEQ multiplex PCR, lists solely in-frame clones and lacks some. This sample has almost 45,000 clones, with about 80% found just once. Single viable CD3+CD4+CD8-CD45RO+ cells were sorted as the memory CD4+ T cells. The sample consisted of memory CD4+ T cells from blood. The receptors shown here come from an adult in good health and CMV-seronegative.

The rearrangement uses TRBV7-2 and TRBJ1-2; 7 nucleotides line up with TRBD1. Germline loops: CDR1 SGHTA, CDR2 FQGNSA. With V trimmed by 5 bases and J by 5 bases, 8 bases remained unmatched. The CDR3 consists of 14 residues. This chain's CDR3 is CASSARTGEYGYTF. The CDR3 bases are TGTGCCAGCAGCGCGAGAACAGGGGAATATGGCTACACCTTC. The full variable domain, with the rest looked up from reference TRBV7-2 and TRBJ1-2, is GAGVSQSPSNKVTEKGKDVELRCDPISGHTALYWYRQSLGQGLEFLIYFQGNSAPDKSGLPSDRFSAERTGGSVSTLTIQRTQQEDSAVYLCASSARTGEYGYTFGSGTRLTVV.

In this sample, this clone is medium-sized (0.01 to 0.1%). The rearrangement links TRBV19 to TRBJ2-7; perhaps TRBD2 as D (6 bases). V was trimmed by 9 bases and J by 6 bases, leaving 12 bases between them. This CDR3 has 11 amino acids. The germline V gene encodes CDR1 LNHDA and CDR2 SQIVND (reference sequence). The CDR3 region has the DNA TGTGCCAGGTCGGAGGGCCCCGAGCAGTACTTC. Its protein is CARSEGPEQYF.

The V call is TRBV10-2, the J call TRBJ2-7, with D possibly being TRBD1 (5 bases). The germline gives CDR1 WSHSY, CDR2 SAAADI. Trimming removed 6 bases from V and 1 base from J, with 10 bases in between. The CDR3 runs 13 residues. The CDR3 protein is CASSRQPSYEQYF. The CDR3 coding sequence is TGCGCCAGCAGCCGACAGCCGTCCTACGAGCAGTACTTC.

In this sample, this clone turned up a few times. The gene calls are TRBV5-4 and TRBJ1-4; 10 nucleotides align to TRBD1. The CDR3 sequence is 15 residues long. The V gene end was trimmed by 3 bases and the J gene end by 7 bases; junction bases not matched to a gene: 6. In germline, CDR1 is SGHNT, CDR2 YYREEE (reference sequence). In nucleotides, the CDR3 is TGTGCCAGCAGCTCCAGGGGACAGGGGCTTGAAAAACTGTTTTTT. Its protein product is CASSSRGQGLEKLFF.

The rearrangement joins TRBV5-6 to TRBJ2-3, with 7 bases identical to TRBD2. Trimming cost V 0 bases and J 4 bases; bases outside gene matches: 8. The CDR3 is made up of 16 amino acids. Germline CDR1 and CDR2: SGHDT and YYEEEE. For the CDR3, the DNA is TGTGCCAGCAGCTTGGTGGTGGGGAGGGCCCCAGATACGCAGTATTTT. Translated, it gives CASSLVVGRAPDTQYF.

The J gene is TRBJ2-2, the V gene TRBV29-1; no firm D call. Germline loops: CDR1 SQVTM, CDR2 ANQGSEA. V was pared by 0 bases and J by 10 bases, with 12 bases between. The CDR3 totals 13 residues. The CDR3 protein is CSVEDMSREELFF. CDR3 DNA: TGCAGCGTTGAAGATATGTCAAGGGAGGAGCTGTTTTTT.

The genes are TRBV6-1 and TRBJ1-2; maybe TRBD1 (5 bases). Germline CDR1 reads MNHNS; CDR2 reads SASEGT. V was trimmed by 3 bases and J by 7 bases, leaving 15 bases between them. The CDR3 has 14 residues. CDR3 residues: CASSERGRRGGYTF. The CDR3 DNA reads TGTGCCAGCAGTGAGCGGGGACGGCGGGGTGGCTACACCTTC.

V gene TRBV5-4 combines with J gene TRBJ2-7; D not resolved. Trimming left V 0 bases short and J 0 bases short, with 22 bases between. The CDR3 loop spans 19 amino acids. The V gene's germline CDR1 is SGHNT and CDR2 YYREEE (reference sequence). The CDR3 coding sequence is TGTGCCAGCAGCTTGGGCCCCAGAGCCTCGAAAGGCAGCTCCTACGAGCAGTACTTC. This sequence encodes CASSLGPRASKGSSYEQYF.

V and J are TRBV7-9 and TRBJ1-4; no definite D call. V shed 5 bases and J shed 1 base, with 11 bases lying between them. Germline CDR1 reads SEHNR; CDR2 reads FQNEAQ (reference sequence). CDR3 size: 15 residues. The CDR3 protein is CASSPNDGTNEKLFF. CDR3 nucleotide sequence: TGTGCCAGCAGCCCCAATGATGGAACTAATGAAAAACTGTTTTTT. The variable domain in full, with the rest retrieved from reference TRBV7-9 and TRBJ1-4, is DTGVSQNPRHKITKRGQNVTFRCDPISEHNRLYWYRQTLGQGPEFLTYFQNEAQLEKSRLLSDRFSAERPKGSFSTLEIQRTEQGDSAMYLCASSPNDGTNEKLFFGSGTQLSVL.

The chain uses TRBV2 and TRBJ2-2; TRBD2 aligns across 10 bases. V lost 4 bases, J lost 7 bases, and 6 bases stayed unmatched. The CDR3 contains 15 residues. Germline-derived CDR1 and CDR2 are SNHLY and FYNNEI. The CDR3 nucleotides are TGTGCCAGCAGTGCCTCTAGCGGGAGTGACGGGGAGCTGTTTTTT. Protein: CASSASSGSDGELFF.

The rearrangement uses TRBV7-9 and TRBJ1-3; 7 bases line up with TRBD1. V lost 11 bases and J lost 3; bases outside the gene matches: 7. Germline loops: CDR1 SEHNR, CDR2 FQNEAQ (reference sequence). The CDR3 has 13 amino acids. CDR3 nucleotides: TGTGCCTGCCCGAGGGGGCTTGGAAACACCATATATTTT. This gives the protein CACPRGLGNTIYF.

This chain links TRBV6-6 with TRBJ2-7; tentatively, D is TRBD1 (5 bases). V was trimmed by 2 bases and J by 2 bases, leaving 10 bases between them. This CDR3 has 14 amino acids. Per the germline V gene, CDR1 is MNHNY and CDR2 is SVGAGI (reference sequence). The CDR3 nucleotides read TGTGCCAGCAGTTACGGGCAGGGCGCCTACGAGCAGTACTTC. It translates to CASSYGQGAYEQYF.

The V gene is TRBV30, the J gene TRBJ2-4, with D tentatively TRBD2 (7 bases). Looked up from germline, CDR1 is GTSNPN and CDR2 is SVGIG (reference sequence). This CDR3 spans 15 amino acids. Between the trimmed V and J ends, which lost 2 bases and 0 bases, there was a span of 11 bases. The CDR3 nucleotides read TGTGCCTGGAGTAGGGGGGGCGCAGCCAAAAACATTCAGTACTTC. Protein: CAWSRGGAAKNIQYF.

This clone is medium-sized (0.01 to 0.1%). The chain has TRBV5-6 and TRBJ1-2; D might be TRBD1 (6 bases). Germline V gene lookup returns CDR1 SGHDT and CDR2 YYEEEE. V shed 0 bases and J shed 8 bases, with 11 bases lying between them. The CDR3 covers 13 residues. The CDR3 reads CASSLDRVWGYTF. For the CDR3, the DNA is TGTGCCAGCAGCTTGGACAGGGTTTGGGGCTACACCTTC. The whole variable domain, remainder taken from reference TRBV5-6 and TRBJ1-2, is DAGVTQSPTHLIKTRGQQVTLRCSPKSGHDTVSWYQQALGQGPQFIFQYYEEEERQRGNFPDRFSGHQFPNYSSELNVNALLLGDSALYLCASSLDRVWGYTFGSGTRLTVV.

The chain recombines TRBV30 with TRBJ2-3; D gene unclear. Trimming shortened V by 3 bases and J by 4 bases, and 11 bases separated the two germline ends. Germline V gene data show CDR1 as GTSNPN and CDR2 as SVGIG (reference sequence). The CDR3 spans 13 residues. The CDR3 DNA reads as TGTGCCTGGAGCCAGAGGAACGCAGATACGCAGTATTTT. It translates to CAWSQRNADTQYF.

The V call is TRBV2, the J call TRBJ2-1; D remains ambiguous. The CDR3 runs 13 residues. Per the germline V gene, CDR1 is SNHLY and CDR2 is FYNNEI. The V and J ends lost 6 bases and 0 bases respectively, with 6 bases between them. Here the CDR3 reads CASRRISYNEQFF. DNA for the CDR3: TGTGCCAGCAGGCGAATCTCCTACAATGAGCAGTTCTTC.

This rearrangement joins TRBV7-2 to TRBJ1-4; D gene ambiguous. Trimming removed 1 base at V and 8 bases at J, with 8 bases between. The CDR3 loop spans 13 amino acids. Germline-derived CDR1 and CDR2 are SGHTA and FQGNSA. The CDR3 spells CASSLGPQEKLFF. The CDR3, as DNA: TGTGCCAGCAGCTTAGGACCTCAGGAAAAACTGTTTTTT.

This clone has a handful of counts. This chain links TRBV6-6 with TRBJ1-1, with D perhaps TRBD1 (5 bases). Per the germline V gene, CDR1 is MNHNY and CDR2 is SVGAGI (reference sequence). Trimming cost V 7 bases and J 0 bases, with 12 bases left between them. CDR3 length equals 14 residues. CDR3 sequence: CASTRQPMNTEAFF. The CDR3 DNA reads TGTGCCAGCACAAGACAGCCCATGAACACTGAAGCTTTCTTT.

The V gene is TRBV2, the J gene TRBJ2-5, with 7 bases that match TRBD1. The end of the DNA fits TRBJ2-7 better, so the J call may be wrong. Germline CDR1 reads SNHLY; CDR2 reads FYNNEI. This CDR3 comprises 11 residues. CDR3 nucleotide sequence: TGTGCCAGCGGACAGGACTACGAGCAGTACTTC. Encoded protein: CASGQDYEQYF.

The genes are TRBV19 and TRBJ1-2, with a tentative D call TRBD1 (5 bases). V lost 1 base to trimming and J lost 0 bases, with 18 bases between them. The CDR3 runs to 18 residues. CDR1 is LNHDA, CDR2 SQIVND, per germline (reference sequence). The CDR3 DNA follows: TGTGCCAGTAGTATAGTGGGGCGGGGAAATAAAGCTAACTATGGCTACACCTTC. It encodes CASSIVGRGNKANYGYTF. Looking up the rest from reference TRBV19 and TRBJ1-2 gives the full variable domain: DGGITQSPKYLFRKEGQNVTLSCEQNLNHDAMYWYRQDPGQGLRLIYYSQIVNDFQKGDIAEGYSVSREKKESFPLTVTSAQKNPTAFYLCASSIVGRGNKANYGYTFGSGTRLTVV.

The chain links TRBV7-6 to TRBJ1-5, with no clear D. The CDR3 contains 13 residues. CDR1 and CDR2 from the germline V gene are SGHVS and FNYEAQ. V was trimmed by 3 bases and J by 4 bases, leaving 7 bases between them. Written as DNA, the CDR3 is TGTGCCAGCAGCTTCGAACGGAATCAGCCCCAGCATTTT. Translation: CASSFERNQPQHF.